This section outlines one T cell receptor (beta chain) sequence together with its context. The data derive from a study of cytomegalovirus exposure and HLA in healthy donors. Vbeta (60) and Jbeta (13) primers were used in the PCR. The method was immunoSEQ multiplex PCR; TCRdb's version includes in-frame clones alone and lacks a portion of them. The data show approximately 170,000 clones, approximately 80% seen once. This clonotype was sampled from a woman aged 45-65 years in good health and CMV-seronegative. Sequenced input: PBMCs.

The CDR3 sequence is CATRRTGGYTF. The DNA for the CDR3 is TGTGCCACCAGAAGGACGGGAGGCTACACCTTC. The J gene is TRBJ1-2, the V gene TRBV15; D call uncertain. The CDR3 sequence is 11 residues long. From germline, CDR1 is LNHNV and CDR2 YYDKDF (reference sequence). V shed 6 bases and J shed 8 bases, with 10 bases lying between them.